Given below is one TCR beta chain in context. The antigen remains unidentified. The record originates from a study of cytotoxic CD8 clonotypes in ibrutinib-treated CLL. For the study at large: When averaged across all of the samples, the counts came to some 250,000 productive templates and some 93,000 productive rearrangements. Study findings and constraints: Clonality increased with ibrutinib response but returned toward baseline at progression. Public clonotypes were seen rarely and were contracted or stable on treatment.

The method was immunoSEQ multiplex PCR; TCRdb's version includes in-frame clones alone and lacks a portion of them. The sample holds about 140,000 clones, 80% seen once. Trimming took off 0 bases at V and 7 bases at J, with 9 bases between the two ends. The V gene's germline CDR1 is GTSNPN and CDR2 SVGIG (reference sequence). This CDR3 has 13 amino acids. The J gene is TRBJ1-4, the V gene TRBV30; no clear D gene. Sequences were derived from PBMCs, sampled after 36 months of ibrutinib treatment. This clonotype was obtained from a human donor with chronic lymphocytic leukemia. CDR3 sequence reads: CAWSVRRGEKLFF. CDR3 nucleotides: TGTGCCTGGAGTGTACGTCGGGGTGAAAAACTGTTTTTT.